This entry is about one T cell receptor beta chain. The antigen is unknown. The germline CDR1 and CDR2 sequences are KGHDR and SFDVKD. Trimming pared 11 bases from V and 2 bases from J, leaving 15 bases between. CDR3 length: 13 amino acids. The source of the sample is a study of T cell responses to AZD1222 COVID-19 vaccine. On the study more broadly: Whether given at about 4 or about 12 weeks, second doses were pooled.

Study-wide results and limits: Of the AZD1222 recipients, only 5 to 7 were seropositive at baseline. Epitopes outside B.1.351 and B.1.1.7 mutated regions reportedly drew nearly half of spike TCRs.

Assay: immunoSEQ multiplex PCR; the TCRdb copy retains only in-frame clones and omits some. The sample holds about 100,000 clones, about 87% seen once. The TCR sequence derives from an adult in good health. This specimen consisted of peripheral blood, obtained on day 0 of AZD1222 vaccination. This chain connects TRBV24-1 to TRBJ2-7; D unclear. The chain's CDR3 is CAIKCSATYEQYF. CDR3 DNA: TGTGCCATCAAATGCAGTGCCACCTACGAGCAGTACTTC.